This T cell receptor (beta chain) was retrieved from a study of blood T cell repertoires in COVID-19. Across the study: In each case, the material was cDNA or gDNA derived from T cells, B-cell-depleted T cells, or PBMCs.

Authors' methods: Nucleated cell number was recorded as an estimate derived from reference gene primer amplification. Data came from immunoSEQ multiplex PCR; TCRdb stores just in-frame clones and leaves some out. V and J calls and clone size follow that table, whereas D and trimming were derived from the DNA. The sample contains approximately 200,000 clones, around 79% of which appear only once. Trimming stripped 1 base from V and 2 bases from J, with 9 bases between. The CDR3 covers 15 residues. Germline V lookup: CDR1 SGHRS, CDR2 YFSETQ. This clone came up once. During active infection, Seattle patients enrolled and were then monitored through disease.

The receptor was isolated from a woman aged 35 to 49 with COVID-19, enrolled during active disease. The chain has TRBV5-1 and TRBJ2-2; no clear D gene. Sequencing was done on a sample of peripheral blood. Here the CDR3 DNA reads TGCGCCAGCAGCTTGTCACCGACTAACACCGGGGAGCTGTTTTTT. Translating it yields CASSLSPTNTGELFF.